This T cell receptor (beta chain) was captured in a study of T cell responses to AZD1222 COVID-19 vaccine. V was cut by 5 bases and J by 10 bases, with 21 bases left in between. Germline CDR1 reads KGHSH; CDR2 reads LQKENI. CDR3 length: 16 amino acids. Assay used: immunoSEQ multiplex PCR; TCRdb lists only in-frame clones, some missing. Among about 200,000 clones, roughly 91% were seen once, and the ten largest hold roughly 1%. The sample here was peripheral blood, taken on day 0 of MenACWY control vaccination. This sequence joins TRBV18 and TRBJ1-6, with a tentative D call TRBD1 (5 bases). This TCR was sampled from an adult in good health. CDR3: CASSVRDIGSNSPLHF. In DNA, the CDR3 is TGTGCCAGCTCAGTCAGGGATATCGGGTCCAACTCACCCCTCCACTTT.